Shown below are 4 T cell receptor beta chains from a single sample sequenced in a study of T cell repertoires in cytomegalovirus infection. The antigens for these receptors are not known. TCRdb called the reads again in MiXCR, with one record for every CDR3 protein. The sample carries around 770,000 distinct CDR3 sequences, under 35% recorded once. The sequencing used cultured CD8+ T cells from PBMCs, collected from culture after CMV antigen stimulation. Every receptor here comes from a human donor in good health (CMV status not recorded). Some clones in this sample may be carry-over from other donors' samples.

The rearrangement joins TRBV19 to TRBJ2-1, with D unclear. Germline CDR1 reads LNHDA; CDR2 reads SQIVND (reference sequence). This CDR3 is built from 14 residues. Between the trimmed V and J ends, which lost 7 bases and 0 bases, there was a span of 10 bases. CDR3 in amino acids: CASTAVSSYNEQFF. Here the CDR3 DNA reads TGTGCCAGTACTGCCGTGAGCTCCTACAATGAGCAGTTCTTC.

This clonotype was found once. V is TRBV6-8 and J is TRBJ2-7; D remains ambiguous. From germline, CDR1 is MNHGY and CDR2 SAAAGT. The CDR3 is 16 amino acids. The CDR3 sequence: CGTRFSPASLIHEQYF. The CDR3 DNA is TGTGGCACCCGGTTCTCTCCAGCCTCATTGATCCACGAGCAGTACTTC.

This clonotype was counted many times. The chain recombines TRBV12-3 or TRBV12-4 with TRBJ1-4; no reliable D call. The CDR3 length is 14 residues. With 3 bases removed from V and 2 bases from J, the gap between germline ends came to 7 bases. CDR3 nucleotide sequence: TGTGCCAGCAGTTTTGGAACGACTAATGAAAAACTGTTTTTT. Translating it yields CASSFGTTNEKLFF.

The gene calls are TRBV20-1 and TRBJ2-1; 8 nucleotides agree with TRBD2. The germline gives CDR1 DFQATT, CDR2 SNEGSKA (reference sequence). The CDR3 sequence is 16 residues long. Trimming removed 3 bases from V and 2 bases from J; junction bases left unmatched: 9. CDR3 bases: TGCAGTGCTAGCAACGGGGGGGCAACCACCTACAATGAGCAGTTCTTC. This sequence encodes CSASNGGATTYNEQFF.